This entry concerns a single TCR beta chain. Its antigen is still unknown. Measured with immunoSEQ multiplex PCR; TCRdb has only the in-frame clones, and not every one. Of about 80,000 clones listed, approximately 90% are singletons. The sample belongs to a study of OX40 agonist ivuxolimab in advanced cancers. Study-wide findings and caveats: CD4+ and CD8+ blood T cells expanded clonally by week 6 at 0.1 to 3.0 mg/kg.

CDR3 length equals 16 residues. V dropped 5 bases and J dropped 0 bases, with 14 bases sitting between them. CDR1 KGHSH and CDR2 LQKENI come from the germline V gene. Samples were taken at baseline and on day 1 of cycles 4 and 7. The receptor was derived from an adult with an advanced solid tumor such as melanoma, head and neck, liver or kidney cancer. The rearrangement uses TRBV18 and TRBJ1-3; D remains ambiguous. Sequenced material: CD4+ or CD8+ T cells sorted from blood, taken in a trial of the OX40 agonist ivuxolimab. CDR3 residues: CASSYFRSDSGNTIYF. The DNA of the CDR3 is TGTGCCAGCTCATACTTTCGGAGTGACTCTGGAAACACCATATATTTT.